The clone carrying this T cell receptor (beta chain) has a count of ten or more. During its preparation, the TCRbeta library received unique molecular identifiers. TCRdb re-analysed the PCR reads in MiXCR, keeping a single row per CDR3 protein. The sample lists some 830,000 distinct CDR3 sequences, 15% to 20% occurring once. This sample was taken from a study of T-cell reconstitution after alpha-beta-depleted transplantation in children. The CDR3 sequence is 14 residues long. Germline values: CDR1 LGHNA, CDR2 YSLEER. Deletions cut 1 base from V and 0 bases from J, with 7 bases between. V and J are TRBV4-3 and TRBJ2-7; D remains unclear. This receptor was obtained from a male patient younger than 18 who had a stem cell transplant for acute lymphoblastic leukemia, so the T cells may come from the graft donor. The sequences come from PBMCs, mostly from graft donor cells, collected 360 days after TCRalphabeta/CD19-depleted stem cell transplant. CDR3 DNA: TGCGCCAGCAGCCAAGTCGGCCACTCCTACGAGCAGTACTTC. Protein product: CASSQVGHSYEQYF.